The source of this T cell receptor (beta chain) is a study of OX40 agonist ivuxolimab in advanced cancers. Repertoires were generated with immunoSEQ multiplex PCR, while TCRdb's copy carries only in-frame clones and drops some. Here the sample spans tens of thousands of clones, roughly 82% being singletons. On this clone: The antigen is undetermined.

Study-level findings and limits: Dose levels from 0.1 to 3.0 mg/kg saw CD4+ and CD8+ blood T cells expand clonally by week 6.

V shed 0 bases and J shed 0 bases, with 7 bases lying between them. The CDR3 is made up of 15 amino acids. Germline CDR1 SGHRS, CDR2 YFSETQ. The sequence derives from an adult with an advanced solid tumor such as melanoma, head and neck, liver or kidney cancer. Source: CD4+ or CD8+ T cells sorted from blood, taken in a trial of the OX40 agonist ivuxolimab. The genes are TRBV5-1 and TRBJ2-1; the D is unclear. The CDR3: CASSLGQSSYNEQFF. In nucleotides, the CDR3 is TGCGCCAGCAGCTTGGGACAAAGCTCCTACAATGAGCAGTTCTTC.